These 22 T cell receptor beta chains were all obtained from the same sample, sequenced in a study of T cell repertoires in cytomegalovirus infection (dated by TCRdb to between 2018 and 2021). The sample's treatment or condition label, in plain terms: in vitro stimulation with specific CMV peptide epitopes to enrich CMV-specific T cells. The sequencer was an Illumina HiSeq 1500. TCRdb reanalyzed the raw reads on its own, using fastp at Q25 for trimming and MiXCR for clone calling, and kept in-frame beta chains. Here each entry gathers all rows of one CDR3 protein and keeps the most common genes and DNA. This sample holds hundreds of thousands of distinct CDR3 sequences; around 32% were observed only once. The leading ten clones occupy around a sixth of the sample. These receptors lack a known antigen. Sample: cultured PBMCs, taken from culture after CMV antigen stimulation. The receptor set was obtained from a human donor in good health (CMV status not recorded). Some clones in this sample may be carry-over from other donors' samples.

V and J are TRBV7-2 and TRBJ2-7, with D tentatively TRBD2 (6 bases). There are 14 residues in the CDR3. Looked up from germline, CDR1 is SGHTA and CDR2 is FQGNSA. V was trimmed by 5 bases and J by 4 bases, leaving 15 bases between them. The CDR3 spells CASSPGTSTYEQYF. Here the CDR3 DNA reads TGTGCCAGCAGCCCCGGGACTTCCACATACGAGCAGTACTTC.

Ten or more counts support this clonotype. This chain connects TRBV11-2 to TRBJ2-2, with D possibly matching TRBD1 (7 bases). The V end lost 7 bases, the J end lost 3 bases, and 18 bases lay between the germline ends. The germline V gene encodes CDR1 SGHAT and CDR2 FQNNGV. CDR3 size: 16 residues. The CDR3 here is CASTQGGSSHTGELFF. The CDR3 coding sequence is TGTGCCAGCACTCAGGGGGGAAGTTCGCACACCGGGGAGCTGTTTTTT.

The chain employs TRBV12-3 or TRBV12-4 and TRBJ2-3; 7 nucleotides match TRBD2. The V and J ends lost 5 bases and 2 bases, in that order; junction bases with no gene match: 1. The CDR3 runs 13 residues. CDR3 in amino acids: CASSRDYTDTQYF. The DNA of the CDR3 is TGTGCCAGCAGTCGGGACTACACAGATACGCAGTATTTT.

The rearrangement links TRBV18 to TRBJ2-7; 7 nucleotides line up with TRBD1. Unmatched junction bases numbered 7, after V lost 0 bases and J lost 2 bases. CDR1 and CDR2 (germline): KGHSH, LQKENI. CDR3 size: 16 residues. The CDR3 sequence is CASSPPGQRYTYEQYF. The CDR3 DNA reads TGTGCCAGCTCACCACCGGGACAGAGGTATACCTACGAGCAGTACTTC.

This clonotype was recorded at least ten times. The chain combines TRBV7-2 with TRBJ1-6; D is perhaps TRBD1 (6 bases). CDR3 size: 15 residues. Germline V gives CDR1 SGHTA, CDR2 FQGNSA. Between the trimmed V and J ends, which lost 2 bases and 7 bases, there was a span of 12 bases. This CDR3 reads CASSLLGAGNSPLHF. CDR3 nucleotides: TGTGCCAGCAGCTTATTGGGGGCGGGAAATTCACCCCTCCACTTT.

Only a few counts were recorded for this clonotype. This sequence joins TRBV4-2 and TRBJ1-1; 7 bases are a match to TRBD1. The CDR3 has 15 residues. Germline V CDR1 and CDR2: LGHNA, YNFKEQ. The J segment lost 2 bases and the V segment lost 1 base, leaving 4 bases of the junction unmatched. The CDR3 reads CASSQGDRVNTEAFF. Written as DNA, the CDR3 is TGTGCCAGCAGCCAAGGGGACAGAGTTAACACTGAAGCTTTCTTT.

The DNA for the CDR3 is TGTGCCAGCAGTTACTCGCTCGGGGGCAGTCCAAATCAGCCCCAGCATTTT. Amino acids: CASSYSLGGSPNQPQHF. This chain joins TRBV6-6 and TRBJ1-5; tentatively, D is TRBD1 (6 bases). CDR3 length equals 17 residues. Per the germline V gene, CDR1 is MNHNY and CDR2 is SVGAGI (reference sequence). Trimming pared 0 bases from V and 4 bases from J, leaving 16 bases between.

This clonotype was recorded a few times. The J gene is TRBJ2-7, the V gene TRBV28; D ambiguous. This CDR3 spans 15 amino acids. The germline V gene encodes CDR1 MDHEN and CDR2 SYDVKM. The V gene lost 6 bases and the J gene lost 0 bases, with 15 bases spanning the gap. Here the CDR3 DNA reads TGTGCCAGCAGCTCCCCTCAATCGTACTCCTACGAGCAGTACTTC. Translation gives CASSSPQSYSYEQYF.

The genes are TRBV19 and TRBJ1-4, with D perhaps matching TRBD1 (5 bases). The CDR3 has 16 residues. The V gene's germline CDR1 is LNHDA and CDR2 SQIVND (reference sequence). Trimming took 6 bases from V and 7 from J, leaving 21 bases between them. CDR3 sequence reads: CASSALRGPTGEKLFF. CDR3 nucleotides: TGTGCCAGTAGCGCCTTGCGGGGACCCACTGGTGAAAAACTGTTTTTT.

This clonotype has more than one count but fewer than ten. This rearrangement joins TRBV4-3 to TRBJ1-1; 9 bases align to TRBD1. J lost 0 bases, V lost 1 base, and 6 bases had no gene match. CDR1 LGHNA and CDR2 YSLEER come from the germline V gene. This CDR3 has 17 residues. DNA for the CDR3: TGCGCCAGCAGCCAAGTGGCAGGGGACAGGGTGAACACTGAAGCTTTCTTT. This encodes CASSQVAGDRVNTEAFF.

This clonotype was recorded a few times. The chain couples TRBV19 to TRBJ2-7; TRBD2 matches 7 bases. The CDR3 length is 17 residues. Losses at the gene ends were 1 base for V and 0 bases for J; bases not matched to a gene: 9. The germline V gene has CDR1 LNHDA and CDR2 SQIVND (reference sequence). The CDR3 nucleotides read TGTGCCAGTAGTATAGCGGGCCGGCGGGAGTACTCCTACGAGCAGTACTTC. It encodes CASSIAGRREYSYEQYF. Full variable domain (remainder filled in from reference TRBV19 and TRBJ2-7): DGGITQSPKYLFRKEGQNVTLSCEQNLNHDAMYWYRQDPGQGLRLIYYSQIVNDFQKGDIAEGYSVSREKKESFPLTVTSAQKNPTAFYLCASSIAGRREYSYEQYFGPGTRLTVT.

Many counts were recorded for this clonotype. This sequence joins TRBV7-2 and TRBJ1-4, with D tentatively TRBD1 (6 bases). Germline V gene data show CDR1 as SGHTA and CDR2 as FQGNSA. This CDR3 spans 18 amino acids. Trimming cost V 2 bases and J 5 bases, with 21 bases left between them. The CDR3 nucleotides are TGTGCCAGCAGCTTATTCCCGACTGGCAGGGGATCGAATGAAAAACTGTTTTTT. Translation: CASSLFPTGRGSNEKLFF.

The rearrangement links TRBV20-1 to TRBJ1-5, with no clear D. The CDR3 consists of 14 residues. Trimming left V 6 bases short and J 2 bases short, with 14 bases between. Per germline, CDR1 DFQATT and CDR2 SNEGSKA (reference sequence). For the CDR3, the DNA is TGCAGTGCCCGGTGGGGTAACGGCAATCAGCCCCAGCATTTT. Translated: CSARWGNGNQPQHF.

The rearrangement joins TRBV6-1 to TRBJ1-2; D is possibly TRBD1 (5 bases). V lost 5 bases and J lost 4, with 14 bases in between. CDR1 is MNHNS, CDR2 SASEGT, per germline. The CDR3 spans 14 residues. In nucleotides, the CDR3 is TGTGCCAGCAGTCCCAGGGATCCCTTCTATGGCTACACCTTC. The encoded protein is CASSPRDPFYGYTF.

At least ten counts were recorded for this clonotype. Here the CDR3 DNA reads TGTGCCAGCAGTTTTAGGGCAGACAGCACAGATACGCAGTATTTT. Protein: CASSFRADSTDTQYF. The chain carries TRBV12-3 or TRBV12-4 and TRBJ2-3, with unresolved D. The germline V and J ends were trimmed by 3 bases and 0 bases, with 10 bases remaining between them. The CDR3 consists of 15 residues.

Many counts were recorded for this clonotype. The chain has TRBV7-2 and TRBJ1-5; no firm D call. The V and J ends lost 3 bases and 2 bases respectively, with 14 bases between them. Germline CDR1 is SGHTA and CDR2 is FQGNSA. The CDR3 spans 16 residues. The CDR3 spells CASSFKAGLGNQPQHF. DNA of the CDR3: TGTGCCAGCAGCTTTAAGGCCGGACTGGGCAATCAGCCCCAGCATTTT.

This chain uses TRBV28 with TRBJ1-5, with 8 bases identical to TRBD1. Trimming at V came to 6 bases and at J to 1 base, leaving 8 bases not matched to a gene. This CDR3 comprises 16 residues. Germline V lookup: CDR1 MDHEN, CDR2 SYDVKM. The CDR3 DNA reads as TGTGCCAGCAGAGCTTGGACAGGGAGAAGCAATCAGCCCCAGCATTTT. Its protein product is CASRAWTGRSNQPQHF.

The chain combines TRBV5-1 with TRBJ1-1; D gene ambiguous. Germline CDR1 and CDR2: SGHRS and YFSETQ. The germline V and J ends were trimmed by 4 bases and 7 bases, with 14 bases remaining between them. The CDR3 has 13 amino acids. CDR3 sequence: CASSRITEGEAFF. The CDR3 DNA reads as TGCGCCAGCAGCAGAATTACAGAAGGTGAAGCTTTCTTT.

The chain recombines TRBV7-2 with TRBJ2-5; no reliable D call. The germline gives CDR1 SGHTA, CDR2 FQGNSA. Trimming shortened V by 2 bases and J by 5 bases, and 9 bases separated the two germline ends. The length of the CDR3 is 13 residues. This CDR3 is CASSLLGWETQYF. CDR3 nucleotide sequence: TGTGCCAGCAGCTTACTAGGGTGGGAGACCCAGTACTTC.

The CDR3 DNA follows: TGCGCCAGCAGCCCTCAGGGGGCAGATCAGCCCCAGCATTTT. Its protein product is CASSPQGADQPQHF. The V and J genes are TRBV5-1 and TRBJ1-5; TRBD1 matches 8 bases. The V and J ends lost 4 bases and 5 bases, in that order; junction bases with no gene match: 5. Germline V gives CDR1 SGHRS, CDR2 YFSETQ. The CDR3 contains 14 residues. Full variable domain (outside the CDR3, taken from reference TRBV5-1 and TRBJ1-5): KAGVTQTPRYLIKTRGQQVTLSCSPISGHRSVSWYQQTPGQGLQFLFEYFSETQRNKGNFPGRFSGRQFSNSRSEMNVSTLELGDSALYLCASSPQGADQPQHFGDGTRLSIL.

The rearrangement joins TRBV4-3 to TRBJ1-1, with 7 bases aligning to TRBD1. V shed 0 bases, J shed 1 base, and the junction held 8 bases outside the gene matches. Germline loops: CDR1 LGHNA, CDR2 YSLEER. This CDR3 contains 17 residues. CDR3 DNA: TGCGCCAGCAGCCAAGATTGGTCGGCAGGGGGGAACACTGAAGCTTTCTTT. This encodes CASSQDWSAGGNTEAFF.

The chain carries TRBV5-4 and TRBJ2-3; 12 nucleotides agree with TRBD2. The CDR3 is made up of 16 amino acids. Germline V gives CDR1 SGHNT, CDR2 YYREEE (reference sequence). V trimming: 4 bases; J trimming: 4 bases; junction bases outside the gene matches: 7. The CDR3 DNA follows: TGTGCCAGCAGCCGACGGACTAGCGGGATAGCAGATACGCAGTATTTT. Translating gives CASSRRTSGIADTQYF.